The 25 T cell receptor beta chains reported below all come from one sample, sequenced in a study of cytomegalovirus exposure and HLA in healthy donors. Primers: 60 Vbeta forward and 13 Jbeta reverse. Data came from immunoSEQ multiplex PCR; TCRdb stores just in-frame clones and leaves some out. The repertoire holds 85,000 to 120,000 clones, around 75% seen once, with 2.5% to 3% in the top ten. The sequenced material came from PBMCs. Every receptor here comes from a male donor in good health and CMV-seropositive.

This chain joins TRBV29-1 and TRBJ1-1; D might be TRBD1 (6 bases). Germline loops: CDR1 SQVTM, CDR2 ANQGSEA. V lost 6 bases to trimming and J lost 1 base, with 15 bases between them. This CDR3 comprises 14 residues. CDR3 bases: TGCAGCGTAGATCAGGGGTTTTGGAACACTGAAGCTTTCTTT. Protein sequence: CSVDQGFWNTEAFF.

This chain uses TRBV6-5 with TRBJ2-5; 8 positions agree with TRBD1. CDR3 size: 13 residues. Germline V gene lookup returns CDR1 MNHEY and CDR2 SVGAGI. With V trimmed by 6 bases and J by 5 bases, 5 bases remained unmatched. The CDR3 loop is CASRRQGSETQYF. CDR3 DNA sequence: TGTGCCAGCAGGCGACAGGGGTCGGAGACCCAGTACTTC.

This chain links TRBV7-9 with TRBJ2-7; possibly TRBD2 for D (5 bases). Germline CDR1 SEHNR, CDR2 FQNEAQ (reference sequence). There are 19 residues in the CDR3. Trimming left V 5 bases short and J 0 bases short, with 26 bases between. DNA for the CDR3: TGTGCCAGCAGCCTCCCGAGGGTAGAAATCTCAAAAAGCTCCTACGAGCAGTACTTC. The encoded protein is CASSLPRVEISKSSYEQYF.

This sequence joins TRBV5-1 and TRBJ1-1; TRBD1 matches 8 bases. The germline gives CDR1 SGHRS, CDR2 YFSETQ. V shed 3 bases, J shed 6 bases, and the junction held 7 bases outside the gene matches. This CDR3 spans 14 amino acids. This CDR3 is CASSWGTGAAEAFF. The DNA of the CDR3 is TGCGCCAGCAGCTGGGGGACAGGAGCAGCTGAAGCTTTCTTT.

The genes are TRBV25-1 and TRBJ1-5; TRBD1 might be the D (5 bases). This CDR3 comprises 14 residues. With 6 bases removed from V and 6 bases from J, the gap between germline ends came to 15 bases. Germline assignment: CDR1 MGHDK and CDR2 SYGVNS. This CDR3 is CASSGAGVTQPQHF. CDR3 coding DNA: TGTGCCAGCAGCGGGGCGGGGGTAACTCAGCCCCAGCATTTT.

The CDR3 nucleotides read TGTGCCAGCGGTAGCTCCTACGAGCAGTACTTC. Translation gives CASGSSYEQYF. The chain couples TRBV6-1 to TRBJ2-7, with D hard to call. The CDR3 sequence is 11 residues long. Between the trimmed V and J ends, which lost 8 bases and 0 bases, there was a span of 5 bases. Germline values: CDR1 MNHNS, CDR2 SASEGT.

The genes are TRBV7-9 and TRBJ1-1, with D possibly TRBD1 on 5 matching bases. This CDR3 has 14 amino acids. CDR1 and CDR2 from the germline V gene are SEHNR and FQNEAQ (reference sequence). Trimming shortened V by 4 bases and J by 5 bases, and 14 bases separated the two germline ends. CDR3 in DNA: TGTGCCAGCAGCTCCCCAGGGTCTGGGACTGAAGCTTTCTTT. It is translated as CASSSPGSGTEAFF.

The V gene is TRBV2, the J gene TRBJ2-5; D call uncertain. In germline, CDR1 is SNHLY, CDR2 FYNNEI. The CDR3 is 13 residues long. Trimming took 5 bases from V and 0 from J, leaving 7 bases between them. The CDR3 protein is CASSWQYQETQYF. In nucleotides, the CDR3 is TGTGCCAGCAGTTGGCAGTACCAAGAGACCCAGTACTTC.

The rearrangement uses TRBV7-2 and TRBJ2-5; no reliable D call. The V gene's germline CDR1 is SGHTA and CDR2 FQGNSA. The V and J ends lost 0 bases and 5 bases respectively, with 7 bases between them. The CDR3 runs to 13 residues. The DNA of the CDR3 is TGTGCCAGCAGCTTAGCGCGTCGTGAGACCCAGTACTTC. Translating it yields CASSLARRETQYF.

The chain joins TRBV11-2 to TRBJ2-1; tentative D call: TRBD2 (6 bases). The V end was cut by 2 bases, the J end by 6 bases, with 17 bases between. The CDR3 consists of 16 residues. CDR1 and CDR2 (germline): SGHAT, FQNNGV. CDR3 sequence (DNA): TGTGCCAGCAGCTTATCCGTAGCGGAAAATTTCAATGAGCAGTTCTTC. It encodes CASSLSVAENFNEQFF.

The CDR3 here is CASSPRALARECEQYF. The CDR3, as DNA: TGCGCCAGCAGTCCGCGAGCGTTGGCACGGGAGTGCGAGCAGTACTTC. The chain is built from TRBV23-1 and TRBJ2-7, with D perhaps matching TRBD2 (6 bases). TRBV23-1 is an ORF; its function is uncertain. The ends were cut back, 4 bases at V and 6 bases at J, with 22 bases in the middle. This CDR3 region has 16 residues.

This chain connects TRBV4-2 to TRBJ2-7; TRBD1 matches 12 bases. Germline V gene sequence: CDR1 LGHNA, CDR2 YNFKEQ. CDR3 length equals 17 residues. V dropped 2 bases and J dropped 5; count of bases not matched to a gene: 10. CDR3 loop: CASSQYGTGGSRDEQYF. The CDR3 DNA reads as TGTGCCAGCAGCCAATACGGGACAGGGGGCTCGAGAGACGAGCAGTACTTC.

The chain is built from TRBV5-1 and TRBJ1-1; D might be TRBD1 (5 bases). In germline, CDR1 is SGHRS, CDR2 YFSETQ. This CDR3 has 13 residues. The V end was cut by 10 bases, the J end by 2 bases, with 15 bases between. CDR3 bases: TGCGCCTCCTCCGGGGGGGTTAACACTGAAGCTTTCTTT. It yields the protein CASSGGVNTEAFF.

The V gene is TRBV4-2, the J gene TRBJ2-2; 14 nucleotides align to TRBD2. V shed 3 bases, J shed 0 bases, and the junction held 6 bases outside the gene matches. The CDR3 consists of 19 residues. In germline, CDR1 is LGHNA, CDR2 YNFKEQ. CDR3 amino acids: CASSQGTSGRAANTGELFF. CDR3 sequence (DNA): TGTGCCAGCAGCCAGGGGACTAGCGGGAGAGCCGCGAACACCGGGGAGCTGTTTTTT.

The rearrangement links TRBV4-1 to TRBJ2-4, with TRBD1 matching 12 bases. Germline V gene lookup returns CDR1 MGHRA and CDR2 YSYEKL. Trimming at V came to 1 base and at J to 7 bases, leaving 5 bases not matched to a gene. There are 16 residues in the CDR3. In DNA form, the CDR3 reads TGCGCCAGCAGCCAAGGTGCGGGACAGGGGGCCAACATTCAGTACTTC. It yields the protein CASSQGAGQGANIQYF.

The V call is TRBV6-5, the J call TRBJ1-3; possible D gene TRBD1, 6 bases. The CDR3 totals 13 residues. Germline V CDR1 and CDR2: MNHEY, SVGAGI. Between the trimmed V and J ends, which lost 4 bases and 9 bases, there was a span of 13 bases. This CDR3 reads CASSSRGRSTIYF. The CDR3 bases are TGTGCCAGCAGTTCGCGGGGGCGGAGCACCATATATTTT.

This rearrangement joins TRBV14 to TRBJ2-1, with 11 bases matching TRBD1. The CDR3 totals 16 residues. The V segment lost 2 bases and the J segment 7 bases; nucleotides outside the gene matches: 7. Germline V gene data show CDR1 as SGHDN and CDR2 as FVKESK. The CDR3 bases are TGTGCCAGCAGCCAACTTGGGACAGGGGGGTGGAATGAGCAGTTCTTC. It translates to CASSQLGTGGWNEQFF.

The chain combines TRBV7-2 with TRBJ2-3; possibly TRBD2 for D (5 bases). This CDR3 contains 13 residues. The germline V gene has CDR1 SGHTA and CDR2 FQGNSA. Trimming left V 4 bases short and J 2 bases short, with 7 bases between. The CDR3, as DNA: TGTGCCAGCAGCTCGGGGTTCACAGATACGCAGTATTTT. It is translated as CASSSGFTDTQYF. The full variable domain, rest sourced from reference TRBV7-2 and TRBJ2-3, is GAGVSQSPSNKVTEKGKDVELRCDPISGHTALYWYRQSLGQGLEFLIYFQGNSAPDKSGLPSDRFSAERTGGSVSTLTIQRTQQEDSAVYLCASSSGFTDTQYFGPGTRLTVL.

Of note for this clone: The sample holds other DNA sequences that translate to the same CDR3. The rearrangement uses TRBV7-6 and TRBJ2-7; TRBD1 aligns across 11 bases. Germline V lookup: CDR1 SGHVS, CDR2 FNYEAQ. V was pared by 4 bases and J by 3 bases, with 2 bases of the junction left unmatched. This CDR3 has 14 amino acids. The CDR3 nucleotides are TGTGCCAGCAGCTCAGGGACAGGGGGCTACGAGCAGTACTTC. This encodes CASSSGTGGYEQYF.

In its sample, this clone was seen a few times. The chain uses TRBV20-1 and TRBJ2-5; D remains unclear. This CDR3 comprises 11 residues. Germline V CDR1 and CDR2: DFQATT, SNEGSKA (reference sequence). The V end lost 1 base, the J end lost 4 bases, and 4 bases lay between the germline ends. The CDR3 DNA is TGCAGTGCTAGAGCCGTAGAGACCCAGTACTTC. As protein: CSARAVETQYF.

The gene calls are TRBV29-1 and TRBJ2-7; 9 bases are a match to TRBD2. CDR3 length equals 15 residues. J lost 3 bases, V lost 1 base, and 7 bases had no gene match. Germline CDR1 is SQVTM and CDR2 is ANQGSEA. Here the CDR3 DNA reads TGCAGCGTTGAAGGGGACGGCGGGAGGGTCTACGAGCAGTACTTC. Protein product: CSVEGDGGRVYEQYF.

This clone was detected a few times. V gene TRBV6-5 combines with J gene TRBJ2-6; no clear D gene. The CDR3 sequence is 16 residues long. Trimming removed 0 bases from V and 4 bases from J, with 10 bases in between. CDR1 MNHEY and CDR2 SVGAGI come from the germline V gene. The CDR3 sequence: CASSYSLYGGANVLTF. CDR3 nucleotides: TGTGCCAGCAGTTACTCCCTCTACGGGGGGGCCAACGTCCTGACTTTC.

V gene TRBV6-6 combines with J gene TRBJ2-7, with D possibly being TRBD2 (6 bases). Trimming pared 8 bases from V and 2 bases from J, leaving 19 bases between. The germline V gene encodes CDR1 MNHNY and CDR2 SVGAGI (reference sequence). The CDR3 is 15 residues long. The CDR3 is CASALGGWRAYEQYF. In nucleotides, the CDR3 is TGTGCCAGCGCCCTCGGGGGATGGAGAGCCTACGAGCAGTACTTC.

The CDR3 nucleotides are TGTGCCAGCAGCCCTCATCGGGATACGCAGTATTTT. The encoded protein is CASSPHRDTQYF. The chain carries TRBV11-2 and TRBJ2-3; unclear D gene. Germline values: CDR1 SGHAT, CDR2 FQNNGV. The CDR3 loop spans 12 amino acids. Trimming removed 5 bases from V and 6 bases from J, with 9 bases in between.

The chain couples TRBV6-1 to TRBJ1-2; D perhaps matches TRBD1 (6 bases). CDR3 size: 13 residues. The V and J ends lost 5 bases and 5 bases respectively, with 12 bases between them. The germline CDR1 and CDR2 sequences are MNHNS and SASEGT. CDR3 coding DNA: TGTGCCAGCAGTACCGGGGGGGCGTATGGCTACACCTTC. Its protein product is CASSTGGAYGYTF.